This entry describes one TCR beta chain. The identical CDR3 is also encoded by other nucleotide sequences in the sample. Enrolment of Seattle patients took place during active infection, and they were followed longitudinally. Libraries were prepared by immunoSEQ multiplex PCR; TCRdb keeps only in-frame clonotypes and omits some of them. The sample has approximately 250,000 clones, around 90% seen once. V dropped 3 bases and J dropped 6; count of bases not matched to a gene: 7. Germline V gives CDR1 SGHRS, CDR2 YFSETQ. The CDR3 runs to 16 residues. The sample is drawn from a study of blood T cell repertoires in COVID-19. Study-level information: COVID-19 samples collected from the United States, Italy and Spain covered acute and convalescent phases.

This chain joins TRBV5-1 and TRBJ2-2, with 11 bases that match TRBD2. Source material: peripheral blood. The source of this sequence is a man between 25 and 39 years old with COVID-19, enrolled during active disease. The CDR3 nucleotides are TGCGCCAGCAGCTCCCTCACTAGCGGGGGCGCCGGGGAGCTGTTTTTT. The encoded protein is CASSSLTSGGAGELFF.